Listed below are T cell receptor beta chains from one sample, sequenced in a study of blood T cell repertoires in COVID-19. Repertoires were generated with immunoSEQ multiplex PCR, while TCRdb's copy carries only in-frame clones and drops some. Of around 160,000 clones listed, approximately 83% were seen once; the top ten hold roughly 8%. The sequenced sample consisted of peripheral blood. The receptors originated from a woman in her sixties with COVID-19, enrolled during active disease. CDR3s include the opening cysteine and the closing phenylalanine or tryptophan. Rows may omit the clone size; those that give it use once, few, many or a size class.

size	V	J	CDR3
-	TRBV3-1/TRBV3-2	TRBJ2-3	CASSLSGTTDTQYF
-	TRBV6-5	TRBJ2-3	CASSRGGSGGDTQYF
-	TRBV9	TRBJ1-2	CASSVAGGGDYGYTF
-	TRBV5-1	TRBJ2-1	CASSLTRTAASYNEQFF
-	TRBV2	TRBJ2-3	CASSRAPGSTDTQYF
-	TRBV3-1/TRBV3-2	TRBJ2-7	CASSHIKRSSYEQYF
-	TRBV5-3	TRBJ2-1	CARSSGTGPNNEQFF
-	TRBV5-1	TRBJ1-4	CASSPPQGDNEKLFF
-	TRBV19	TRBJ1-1	CASSIPGTGVNTEAFF
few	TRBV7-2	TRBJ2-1	CASSFDSFNEQFF
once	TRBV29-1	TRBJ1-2	CSVEGLGPLNYGYTF
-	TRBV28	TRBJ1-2	CASTGLPGYGYTF
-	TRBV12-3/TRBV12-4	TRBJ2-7	CASSPGVYEQYF
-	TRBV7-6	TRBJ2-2	CASSPTSGVTGELFF
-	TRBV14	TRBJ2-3	CASSQLYRPTDTQYF
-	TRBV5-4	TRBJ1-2	CASSLGQTGIGYGYTF
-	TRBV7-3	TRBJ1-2	CASSLTGTSDGYTF
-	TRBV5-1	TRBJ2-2	CASSLAGGNPTGELFF
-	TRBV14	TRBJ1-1	CASSLTENTEAFF
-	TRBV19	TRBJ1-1	CASSVQRSTEAFF
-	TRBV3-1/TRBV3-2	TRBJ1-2	CASSQNSGFYGYTF
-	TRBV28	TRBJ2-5	CASSPDRGLAAQYF
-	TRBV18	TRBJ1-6	CASSPRSFSGLANSPLHF
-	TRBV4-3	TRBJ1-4	CASSQEEGSEKLFF
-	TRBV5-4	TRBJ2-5	CASSPISSGGKETQYF
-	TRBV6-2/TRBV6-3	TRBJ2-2	CASSYLRTVRNRELFF
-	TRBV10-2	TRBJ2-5	CASSEVSGGKETQYF
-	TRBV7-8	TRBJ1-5	CASSPFREQPQHF
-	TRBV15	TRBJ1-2	CATGGTGVAGGYTF
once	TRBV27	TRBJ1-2	CASSGPPGASNYGYTF
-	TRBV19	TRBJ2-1	CASSLKGGTGASYNEQFF
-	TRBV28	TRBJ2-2	CASSLDGGGYTGELFF
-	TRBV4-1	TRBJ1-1	CASSQDRMGPEAFF
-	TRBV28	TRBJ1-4	CASSPYFDTIATNEKLFF
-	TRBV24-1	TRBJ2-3	CATSDTSGASGATDTQYF
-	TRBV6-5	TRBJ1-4	CASSYHGGEKLFF
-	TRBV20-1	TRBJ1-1	CSARDQITEAFF
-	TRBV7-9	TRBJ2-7	CASSSLVDGGNEQYF
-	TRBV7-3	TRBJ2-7	CASSESGTSGGIRNEQYF
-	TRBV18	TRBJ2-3	CASSPTTGVDTQYF
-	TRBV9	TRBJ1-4	CASSPQVGLQGREKLFF
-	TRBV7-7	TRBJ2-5	CASSLGVGEETQYF
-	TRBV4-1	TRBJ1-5	CASSQGPGRGGNQPQHF
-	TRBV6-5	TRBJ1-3	CASNPTTGSGNTIYF
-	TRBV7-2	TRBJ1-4	CASSGQSTNEKLFF
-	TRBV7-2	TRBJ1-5	CASSLVVYSNQPQHF
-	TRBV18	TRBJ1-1	CASSGTGGTEAFF
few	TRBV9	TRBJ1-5	CASSQTGRYQPQHF
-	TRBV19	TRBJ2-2	CASSIWAGLAGELFF
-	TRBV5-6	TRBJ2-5	CASTLLRGAEEETQYF
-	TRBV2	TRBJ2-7	CASSELAGPYEQYF
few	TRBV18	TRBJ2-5	CASSPEGRETQYF
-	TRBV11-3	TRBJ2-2	CASSLGQGATGELFF
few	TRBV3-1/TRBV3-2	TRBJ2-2	CASSQETDNTGELFF
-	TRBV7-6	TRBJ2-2	CASSFGGGPAGELFF
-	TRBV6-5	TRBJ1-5	CATTRGLGQPQHF
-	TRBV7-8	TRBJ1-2	CASSSPGQGAEPHF
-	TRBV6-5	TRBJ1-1	CASSNRGGPNTEAFF
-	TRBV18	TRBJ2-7	CASSPTGYEQYF